Listed here are 27 T cell receptor beta chains from one sample, sequenced in a study of cytomegalovirus exposure and HLA in healthy donors. The PCR ran on 60 Vbeta and 13 Jbeta primers. Data came from immunoSEQ multiplex PCR; TCRdb stores just in-frame clones and leaves some out. The profile covers roughly 71,000 clones, with about 72% appearing a single time and 2.5% to 3.5% taken by the ten largest. Sequenced sample: PBMCs. These TCRs come from a girl aged 5-17 years in good health and CMV-seropositive.

The chain recombines TRBV6-4 with TRBJ2-7; 9 nucleotides line up with TRBD1. The ends lost 0 bases at V and 3 bases at J; junction bases unmatched: 9. The germline V gene has CDR1 MRHNA and CDR2 SNTAGT. The CDR3 is 17 amino acids. This CDR3 reads CASSDSSPGDRVYEQYF. For the CDR3, the DNA is TGTGCCAGCAGTGACTCTTCCCCCGGGGACAGGGTCTACGAGCAGTACTTC.

Only one count was recorded for this clone. The sample has other DNA sequences that encode this CDR3 too. The chain employs TRBV9 and TRBJ1-2, with TRBD1 matching over 9 bases. V shed 3 bases and J 6 bases; nucleotides not matched to a gene: 3. The CDR3 has 13 amino acids. Germline V gene sequence: CDR1 SGDLS, CDR2 YYNGEE. The CDR3 is CASSATGGDGYTF. The CDR3 nucleotides read TGTGCCAGCAGCGCGACAGGGGGGGATGGCTACACCTTC.

V gene TRBV4-3 combines with J gene TRBJ2-3; 7 bases align to TRBD2. CDR3 length: 19 amino acids. With V trimmed by 3 bases and J by 3 bases, 18 bases remained unmatched. Germline CDR1 reads LGHNA; CDR2 reads YSLEER. CDR3 coding DNA: TGCGCCAGCAGCCAGGATACAGCGGGACCACCTTTCCGTACAGATACGCAGTATTTT. Translation gives CASSQDTAGPPFRTDTQYF.

This chain connects TRBV10-3 to TRBJ1-4; a possible D gene is TRBD1 (5 bases). The germline gives CDR1 ENHRY, CDR2 SYGVKD. Between the trimmed V and J ends, which lost 4 bases and 8 bases, there was a span of 17 bases. The CDR3 runs to 15 residues. The CDR3: CAISGSGTQWEKLFF. CDR3 nucleotides: TGTGCCATCAGTGGTTCGGGGACTCAGTGGGAAAAACTGTTTTTT.

This clone has just a few counts. The chain combines TRBV4-1 with TRBJ2-3; possibly TRBD2 for D (5 bases). CDR3 size: 16 residues. Germline values: CDR1 MGHRA, CDR2 YSYEKL. The V and J ends lost 2 bases and 4 bases respectively, with 16 bases between them. The CDR3 is CASSQSPSLSSDTQYF. In DNA form, the CDR3 reads TGCGCCAGCAGCCAATCCCCTAGCCTATCTTCAGATACGCAGTATTTT.

The rearrangement uses TRBV2 and TRBJ1-6; TRBD1 is a possible D gene (6 bases). This CDR3 contains 14 residues. V lost 9 bases and J lost 6, with 15 bases in between. Germline V gene lookup returns CDR1 SNHLY and CDR2 FYNNEI. CDR3 sequence: CASRQEIVNSPLHF. The CDR3 nucleotides are TGTGCCAGTCGACAGGAAATCGTTAATTCACCCCTCCACTTT.

Only a few counts were recorded for this clone. The chain uses TRBV2 and TRBJ1-1; D may be TRBD1 (5 bases). Trimming removed 8 bases from V and 1 base from J, with 20 bases in between. Germline CDR1 is SNHLY and CDR2 is FYNNEI. The length of the CDR3 is 16 residues. CDR3 sequence (DNA): TGTGCCAGCTGGAGGGGTACGGCGGGGGAGAACACTGAAGCTTTCTTT. It encodes CASWRGTAGENTEAFF.

The chain has TRBV5-1 and TRBJ2-5; perhaps TRBD1 as D (5 bases). Germline assignment: CDR1 SGHRS and CDR2 YFSETQ. CDR3 length equals 14 residues. V lost 1 base and J 4 bases, leaving 11 bases between the germline ends. The CDR3 DNA follows: TGCGCCAGCAGCTTGCAAAGGGGCCGAGAGACCCAGTACTTC. Protein: CASSLQRGRETQYF.

This chain connects TRBV9 to TRBJ1-5, with D unclear. Germline CDR1 reads SGDLS; CDR2 reads YYNGEE. CDR3 length: 16 residues. V gave up 4 bases and J gave up 2 bases, with 16 bases separating them. As DNA, the CDR3 is TGTGCCAGCAGCCCCTTGAGGCCGCTTGGCAATCAGCCCCAGCATTTT. Its translation: CASSPLRPLGNQPQHF.

This chain uses TRBV7-9 with TRBJ1-4; 7 bases are a match to TRBD1. The CDR3 loop spans 15 amino acids. The J segment lost 7 bases and the V segment lost 5 bases, leaving 10 bases of the junction unmatched. Germline V gene data show CDR1 as SEHNR and CDR2 as FQNEAQ (reference sequence). Written as DNA, the CDR3 is TGTGCCAGCAGCGATTACAGGGGAGCAGGTGAAAAACTGTTTTTT. Its translation: CASSDYRGAGEKLFF.

The chain employs TRBV27 and TRBJ1-4, with 7 positions matching TRBD1. The CDR3 spans 14 residues. The germline CDR1 and CDR2 sequences are MNHEY and SMNVEV (reference sequence). With 5 bases clipped from V and 6 bases from J, the junction kept 6 bases outside the gene matches. CDR3 in DNA: TGTGCCAGCAGTCCCCAGGGGGGATATGAAAAACTGTTTTTT. It codes for CASSPQGGYEKLFF.

The gene calls are TRBV28 and TRBJ1-1; TRBD1 aligns across 7 bases. Trimming cost V 3 bases and J 1 base; bases outside gene matches: 11. This CDR3 is built from 17 residues. CDR1 is MDHEN, CDR2 SYDVKM, per germline. The CDR3 protein is CASSLSDRTGPNTEAFF. CDR3 nucleotide sequence: TGTGCCAGCAGTTTGTCGGACAGGACCGGTCCGAACACTGAAGCTTTCTTT.

This sequence joins TRBV28 and TRBJ2-7; 7 nucleotides agree with TRBD1. J lost 2 bases, V lost 7 bases, and 5 bases had no gene match. Germline V lookup: CDR1 MDHEN, CDR2 SYDVKM. This CDR3 has 13 amino acids. DNA for the CDR3: TGTGCCAGCACGCGAGGGGGCCCCTACGAGCAGTACTTC. Residues: CASTRGGPYEQYF.

The gene calls are TRBV7-9 and TRBJ2-5, with D uncertain. Trimming pared 3 bases from V and 2 bases from J, leaving 10 bases between. Per germline, CDR1 SEHNR and CDR2 FQNEAQ (reference sequence). This CDR3 is 14 amino acids long. CDR3 sequence (DNA): TGTGCCAGCAGCTTCGGTACAGCTCAAGAGACCCAGTACTTC. Translating it yields CASSFGTAQETQYF.

J is TRBJ1-1 and V is TRBV4-1; 7 bases are a match to TRBD1. Germline CDR1 is MGHRA and CDR2 is YSYEKL. Unmatched junction bases numbered 2, after V lost 0 bases and J lost 4 bases. The CDR3 contains 14 residues. The CDR3 DNA sequence: TGCGCCAGCAGCCAAGAGACAGGGCGCACTGAAGCTTTCTTT. Protein: CASSQETGRTEAFF.

This clone has only a few counts. The chain is built from TRBV6-5 and TRBJ1-1; D gene unclear. V lost 0 bases to trimming and J lost 2 bases, with 7 bases between them. Germline V lookup: CDR1 MNHEY, CDR2 SVGAGI. This CDR3 is built from 14 residues. The CDR3 loop reads CASSYSARNTEAFF. The CDR3 DNA sequence: TGTGCCAGCAGTTACTCAGCGAGAAACACTGAAGCTTTCTTT.

The V gene is TRBV20-1, the J gene TRBJ2-1; D ambiguous. This CDR3 contains 11 residues. The V end lost 6 bases, the J end lost 6 bases, and 9 bases lay between the germline ends. Germline V gene lookup returns CDR1 DFQATT and CDR2 SNEGSKA (reference sequence). The DNA of the CDR3 is TGCAGTGCCCCTCTAGGCAATGAGCAGTTCTTC. Protein: CSAPLGNEQFF.

This CDR3 is CASSEDETGSYNEQFF. DNA for the CDR3: TGTGCCAGCAGTGAGGATGAGACAGGGTCCTACAATGAGCAGTTCTTC. V and J are TRBV25-1 and TRBJ2-1, with 7 bases aligning to TRBD1. V gave up 3 bases and J gave up 1 base; unmatched junction bases: 6. CDR1 and CDR2 from the germline V gene are MGHDK and SYGVNS. The CDR3 is made up of 16 amino acids.

The chain couples TRBV7-6 to TRBJ2-3, with a possible D match to TRBD2 (6 bases). Trimming pared 1 base from V and 4 bases from J, leaving 12 bases between. The CDR3 consists of 15 residues. The V gene's germline CDR1 is SGHVS and CDR2 FNYEAQ. CDR3 sequence: CASSLEGTRADTQYF. DNA for the CDR3: TGTGCCAGCAGCTTAGAAGGGACTCGGGCAGATACGCAGTATTTT.

This clone was picked up a small number of times. The gene calls are TRBV5-6 and TRBJ1-1; D uncertain. Germline assignment: CDR1 SGHDT and CDR2 YYEEEE. This CDR3 has 12 amino acids. The V end lost 1 base, the J end lost 10 bases, and 11 bases lay between the germline ends. CDR3 bases: TGTGCCAGCAGCTTGTACCCTTCCGGAGCTTTCTTT. Its protein product is CASSLYPSGAFF.

This clone was observed a single time. The CDR3 DNA sequence: TGTGCCACCAATGCGGAACGGGCAGATACGCAGTATTTT. Protein sequence: CATNAERADTQYF. The rearrangement uses TRBV15 and TRBJ2-3; D unresolved. Germline CDR1 reads LNHNV; CDR2 reads YYDKDF (reference sequence). The CDR3 length is 13 residues. V was cut by 7 bases and J by 4 bases, with 12 bases left in between.

This chain connects TRBV9 to TRBJ2-7; maybe TRBD1 (5 bases). Trimming cost V 4 bases and J 0 bases, with 11 bases left between them. Germline values: CDR1 SGDLS, CDR2 YYNGEE. CDR3 length equals 14 residues. In nucleotides, the CDR3 is TGTGCCAGCAGCTCTCAGGACACCTCCTACGAGCAGTACTTC. Translated: CASSSQDTSYEQYF.

The rearrangement joins TRBV18 to TRBJ1-1; D perhaps matches TRBD1 (5 bases). Trimming removed 1 base at V and 1 base at J, with 10 bases between. Per the germline V gene, CDR1 is KGHSH and CDR2 is LQKENI. This CDR3 spans 15 amino acids. CDR3 sequence: CASSPRRDRNTEAFF. The CDR3 DNA sequence: TGTGCCAGCTCACCACGGAGGGACCGGAACACTGAAGCTTTCTTT.

The chain combines TRBV5-4 with TRBJ1-3; possible D gene TRBD1, 5 bases. This CDR3 region has 15 residues. Trimming pared 5 bases from V and 0 bases from J, leaving 12 bases between. Germline CDR1 and CDR2: SGHNT and YYREEE (reference sequence). CDR3 sequence (DNA): TGTGCCAGCAGTCTAGACAGCCTCTCTGGAAACACCATATATTTT. Protein: CASSLDSLSGNTIYF.

The V gene is TRBV29-1, the J gene TRBJ2-6, with no clear D. The V gene's germline CDR1 is SQVTM and CDR2 ANQGSEA. The CDR3 is 13 residues long. Deletions cut 2 bases from V and 4 bases from J, with 6 bases between. The DNA of the CDR3 is TGCAGCGTTGAACTAGGCGGGGCCAACGTCCTGACTTTC. Translating it yields CSVELGGANVLTF. The full variable domain, in which reference TRBV29-1 and TRBJ2-6 provide the parts outside the CDR3, is SAVISQKPSRDICQRGTSLTIQCQVDSQVTMMFWYRQQPGQSLTLIATANQGSEATYESGFVIDKFPISRPNLTFSTLTVSNMSPEDSSIYLCSVELGGANVLTFGAGSRLTVL.

The chain links TRBV7-9 to TRBJ2-7; TRBD2 might be the D (6 bases). The germline V and J ends were trimmed by 8 bases and 7 bases, with 15 bases remaining between them. Germline V gives CDR1 SEHNR, CDR2 FQNEAQ (reference sequence). This CDR3 is 12 amino acids long. The CDR3 DNA is TGTGCCAGCCAGGCCGGACGGGGGGAGCAGTACTTC. The encoded protein is CASQAGRGEQYF.

The chain is built from TRBV12-5 and TRBJ1-1, with TRBD1 matching over 10 bases. J was trimmed by 0 bases and V by 6 bases; bases with no gene match: 19. This CDR3 has 20 residues. Germline CDR1 is LGHNT and CDR2 is FRNRAP. The CDR3 region has the DNA TGTGCTAGTGGCTTAACGGTGACAGGGGGCTCAAACCAAATGAACACTGAAGCTTTCTTT. Translation: CASGLTVTGGSNQMNTEAFF.